These 21 T cell receptor beta chains came from one sample sequenced in a study of blood T cell repertoires in COVID-19 (TCRdb year 2020). The library was generated by the immunoSEQ multiplex PCR assay. TCRdb stores this immuneACCESS table with in-frame sequences only. Part of the clones is absent; in the studies checked, under half of the shortfall reflects unresolved V genes, and no reason is known for the rest. The sample table lists some 180,000 clones, more than 60% of them with a count of one. The top ten hold roughly 13% of the sample. Sequenced: peripheral blood. Receptors were obtained from a man in his forties or fifties who had recovered from COVID-19.

The J gene is TRBJ2-7, the V gene TRBV19; TRBD2 matches 9 bases. Germline V gene lookup returns CDR1 LNHDA and CDR2 SQIVND (reference sequence). CDR3 length: 17 amino acids. The trim removed 4 bases at V and 5 bases at J, leaving 15 bases unmatched. The CDR3 nucleotides are TGTGCCAGTAGTAGGGGACCAGATAGCGGGAGTATTAACGAGCAGTACTTC. This translates into CASSRGPDSGSINEQYF.

This clone was detected a few times. The V gene is TRBV28, the J gene TRBJ2-7, with TRBD1 matching over 8 bases. V was pared by 11 bases and J by 3 bases, with 6 bases of the junction left unmatched. Germline V gene sequence: CDR1 MDHEN, CDR2 SYDVKM. The CDR3 spans 12 residues. CDR3 bases: TGTGCCGCAGCAGGGGGCTTCTACGAGCAGTACTTC. Its translation is CAAAGGFYEQYF.

The genes are TRBV27 and TRBJ2-1; 8 positions agree with TRBD2. V was pared by 6 bases and J by 7 bases, with 23 bases of the junction left unmatched. The CDR3 covers 19 residues. Germline CDR1 and CDR2: MNHEY and SMNVEV (reference sequence). CDR3 region: CASSDRPPVVGSGKNEQFF. Here the CDR3 DNA reads TGTGCCAGCAGCGATCGACCCCCAGTGGTAGGTAGCGGGAAGAATGAGCAGTTCTTC.

This clone was counted a few times. CDR3 coding DNA: TGTGCCAGCACCCTTCGGACAGGGGGCCTCCACGAGCAGTACTTC. This codes for CASTLRTGGLHEQYF. The rearrangement links TRBV27 to TRBJ2-7, with 11 bases that match TRBD1. CDR3 length: 15 residues. Germline values: CDR1 MNHEY, CDR2 SMNVEV (reference sequence). With V trimmed by 7 bases and J by 5 bases, 10 bases remained unmatched.

This clone occurred once. This sequence joins TRBV24-1 and TRBJ2-1; D may be TRBD1 (6 bases). V was cut by 4 bases and J by 0 bases, with 27 bases left in between. CDR3 size: 21 residues. CDR1 and CDR2 from the germline V gene are KGHDR and SFDVKD. Here the CDR3 DNA reads TGTGCCACCAGTGACGCCGGTTTCGGCAGGGGCAGTTTAGACTCCTACAATGAGCAGTTCTTC. As protein: CATSDAGFGRGSLDSYNEQFF.

This chain links TRBV5-4 with TRBJ2-2; D possibly corresponds to TRBD1 (6 bases). Germline CDR1 reads SGHNT; CDR2 reads YYREEE (reference sequence). Trimming took 2 bases from V and 0 from J, leaving 11 bases between them. The CDR3 is made up of 16 amino acids. CDR3 sequence: CASSFPNRANTGELFF. CDR3 DNA sequence: TGTGCCAGCAGCTTCCCTAACAGGGCGAACACCGGGGAGCTGTTTTTT. Combining the CDR3 with reference TRBV5-4 and TRBJ2-2 gives the whole variable domain ETGVTQSPTHLIKTRGQQVTLRCSSQSGHNTVSWYQQALGQGPQFIFQYYREEENGRGNFPPRFSGLQFPNYSSELNVNALELDDSALYLCASSFPNRANTGELFFGEGSRLTVL.

The chain uses TRBV5-1 and TRBJ1-2, with TRBD1 matching 8 bases. J was trimmed by 6 bases and V by 2 bases; bases with no gene match: 15. Germline V lookup: CDR1 SGHRS, CDR2 YFSETQ. This CDR3 comprises 17 residues. The CDR3 DNA sequence: TGCGCCAGCAGCTTTGTACCTCCAGGGGGCGGCGGGGATGGCTACACCTTC. Translation gives CASSFVPPGGGGDGYTF.

This clone was picked up one time. This chain connects TRBV3-1 (or the pseudogene TRBV3-2) to TRBJ2-3, with D perhaps matching TRBD2 (6 bases). Trimming stripped 5 bases from V and 2 bases from J, with 14 bases between. This CDR3 has 15 residues. Germline V gene sequence: CDR1 LGHDT, CDR2 YNNKEL (reference sequence). The CDR3: CASSSETRATDTQYF. DNA of the CDR3: TGTGCCAGCAGCTCCGAGACTAGGGCCACAGATACGCAGTATTTT.

The genes are TRBV28 and TRBJ2-3; 8 nucleotides agree with TRBD1. The germline gives CDR1 MDHEN, CDR2 SYDVKM. V lost 2 bases, J lost 2 bases, and 9 bases stayed unmatched. CDR3 size: 17 residues. This CDR3 is CASSLTARGRNTDTQYF. The DNA for the CDR3 is TGTGCCAGCAGTTTAACAGCCAGGGGGCGAAACACAGATACGCAGTATTTT.

The chain links TRBV18 to TRBJ1-5, with a weak D call TRBD1 (5 bases). This CDR3 is 15 amino acids long. Germline CDR1 reads KGHSH; CDR2 reads LQKENI. Deletions cut 2 bases from V and 5 bases from J, with 13 bases between. The CDR3 DNA reads as TGTGCCAGCTCACCAGAAGGTAGGGGTGATCAGCCCCAGCATTTT. Its translation: CASSPEGRGDQPQHF.

The chain is built from TRBV13 and TRBJ2-7; 12 bases are shared with TRBD2. The length of the CDR3 is 16 residues. Germline CDR1 reads PRHDT; CDR2 reads FYEKMQ (reference sequence). After removal of 3 bases from V and 5 bases from J, the junction contained 8 bases not matched to a gene. CDR3 DNA: TGTGCCAGCAGCTTCCGAGGACTAGCGGGACCGGACGAGCAGTACTTC. It encodes CASSFRGLAGPDEQYF.

The CDR3 nucleotides read TGTGCCAGCAGCTTGCCTAGCTCAGATACGCAGTATTTT. It codes for CASSLPSSDTQYF. The rearrangement links TRBV5-6 to TRBJ2-3; TRBD2 might be the D (5 bases). The V gene's germline CDR1 is SGHDT and CDR2 YYEEEE. This CDR3 has 13 amino acids. The V end lost 1 base, the J end lost 4 bases, and 7 bases lay between the germline ends.

The chain combines TRBV28 with TRBJ1-6, with 9 bases aligning to TRBD1. Germline-derived CDR1 and CDR2 are MDHEN and SYDVKM. V shed 4 bases and J 7 bases; nucleotides not matched to a gene: 8. The CDR3 runs to 16 residues. CDR3 nucleotides: TGTGCCAGCAGTTCCCCGTCCGGGACAGGGAATTCACCCCTCCACTTT. Encoded protein: CASSSPSGTGNSPLHF.

The chain links TRBV30 to TRBJ2-2; 7 bases line up with TRBD1. Germline trimming cut 3 bases from V and 3 bases from J; bases unmatched to any gene: 7. The CDR3 has 15 residues. Per germline, CDR1 GTSNPN and CDR2 SVGIG (reference sequence). The CDR3 protein is CAWSADRVYTGELFF. The CDR3 DNA reads TGTGCCTGGAGCGCCGACAGGGTATACACCGGGGAGCTGTTTTTT. Complete variable domain (other parts from reference TRBV30 and TRBJ2-2): SQTIHQWPATLVQPVGSPLSLECTVEGTSNPNLYWYRQAAGRGLQLLFYSVGIGQISSEVPQNLSASRPQDRQFILSSKKLLLSDSGFYLCAWSADRVYTGELFFGEGSRLTVL.

The chain combines TRBV10-2 with TRBJ1-2; D may be TRBD1 (5 bases). CDR3 length: 14 residues. V lost 2 bases and J lost 0, with 7 bases in between. Germline CDR1 and CDR2: WSHSY and SAAADI. The CDR3 coding sequence is TGCGCCAGCAGTGAGGGCAGGGCTAACTATGGCTACACCTTC. This codes for CASSEGRANYGYTF.

About this clone: This CDR3 is also generated by other DNA sequences in the sample. The chain employs TRBV19 and TRBJ1-3; D is undetermined. Germline values: CDR1 LNHDA, CDR2 SQIVND (reference sequence). The length of the CDR3 is 12 residues. V lost 3 bases to trimming and J lost 3 bases, with 3 bases between them. As DNA, the CDR3 is TGTGCCAGTAGTATTCTTGGAAACACCATATATTTT. As protein: CASSILGNTIYF.

This clone was detected only once. The V gene is TRBV19, the J gene TRBJ2-1, with 7 bases that match TRBD1. The V gene end was trimmed by 3 bases and the J gene end by 6 bases; junction bases not matched to a gene: 8. This CDR3 comprises 15 residues. Looked up from germline, CDR1 is LNHDA and CDR2 is SQIVND (reference sequence). CDR3 amino acids: CASSIDRVEGNEQFF. The CDR3 region has the DNA TGTGCCAGTAGTATCGACAGGGTCGAGGGCAATGAGCAGTTCTTC.

In nucleotides, the CDR3 is TGTGCCAGCTCACAAGGGGCTGCTGGAAACACCATATATTTT. It encodes CASSQGAAGNTIYF. This rearrangement joins TRBV18 to TRBJ1-3, with a possible D match to TRBD1 (5 bases). The CDR3 totals 14 residues. The V gene lost 4 bases and the J gene lost 2 bases, with 9 bases spanning the gap. Germline V lookup: CDR1 KGHSH, CDR2 LQKENI.

The rearrangement uses TRBV27 and TRBJ2-3; maybe TRBD2 (6 bases). The CDR3 has 14 amino acids. The V and J ends lost 5 bases and 8 bases respectively, with 17 bases between them. Germline V gene data show CDR1 as MNHEY and CDR2 as SMNVEV (reference sequence). The CDR3 spells CASSVSGALGTQYF. In DNA form, the CDR3 reads TGTGCCAGCAGTGTTAGCGGCGCACTCGGTACGCAGTATTTT.

The chain couples TRBV15 to TRBJ2-7; 8 bases are a match to TRBD2. V gave up 2 bases and J gave up 7 bases; unmatched junction bases: 7. The germline V gene encodes CDR1 LNHNV and CDR2 YYDKDF (reference sequence). CDR3 size: 14 residues. The CDR3 sequence: CATSRTAGGNEQYF. The DNA for the CDR3 is TGTGCCACCAGCAGAACTGCGGGAGGCAATGAGCAGTACTTC.

This CDR3 reads CASSLSYGLAGVGSGELFF. Here the CDR3 DNA reads TGTGCCAGCAGTTTATCGTACGGACTAGCGGGAGTTGGGTCCGGGGAGCTGTTTTTT. V is TRBV27 and J is TRBJ2-2; TRBD2 aligns across 13 bases. CDR1 and CDR2 from the germline V gene are MNHEY and SMNVEV (reference sequence). The trim removed 0 bases at V and 6 bases at J, leaving 10 bases unmatched. The CDR3 spans 19 residues.